The 13 T cell receptor beta chains below come from one sample, sequenced in a study of cytomegalovirus exposure and HLA in healthy donors. Use of 60 Vbeta and 13 Jbeta primers characterized the PCR. The data were produced by immunoSEQ multiplex PCR, yet TCRdb's version contains in-frame clones alone and is incomplete. Among 150,000 to 200,000 clones listed, around 77% were seen once. Sequencing was performed on PBMCs. The source is a woman aged 50 to 60 in good health and CMV-seropositive.

This chain joins TRBV19 and TRBJ1-1; D is undetermined. This CDR3 has 14 residues. Germline V lookup: CDR1 LNHDA, CDR2 SQIVND (reference sequence). V gave up 5 bases and J gave up 3 bases, with 13 bases separating them. In DNA form, the CDR3 reads TGTGCCAGTAGTCCGTACGGGGAATACACTGAAGCTTTCTTT. Translation: CASSPYGEYTEAFF.

The chain employs TRBV28 and TRBJ1-2; 11 nucleotides agree with TRBD1. The CDR3 sequence is 17 residues long. With 6 bases clipped from V and 6 bases from J, the junction kept 15 bases outside the gene matches. CDR1 is MDHEN and CDR2 is SYDVKM in the germline V gene. CDR3 region: CASRWTGGVRRMDGYTF. Written as DNA, the CDR3 is TGTGCCAGCAGGTGGACAGGGGGCGTGCGAAGAATGGATGGCTACACCTTC.

This clone was picked up a small number of times. The rearrangement links TRBV28 to TRBJ1-5; D might be TRBD1 (5 bases). The CDR3 spans 16 residues. Trimming took 6 bases from V and 7 from J, leaving 22 bases between them. Germline V gene lookup returns CDR1 MDHEN and CDR2 SYDVKM. The CDR3 bases are TGTGCCAGCAGGGCGGAGCACAGGTTTTCTCGCCAGCCCCAGCATTTT. Its protein product is CASRAEHRFSRQPQHF.

The chain is built from TRBV11-1 and TRBJ1-2; D is unresolved. The CDR3 is 12 amino acids. Germline V gene data show CDR1 as SGHAT and CDR2 as FQDESV (reference sequence). Between the trimmed V and J ends, which lost 3 bases and 8 bases, there was a span of 10 bases. The CDR3 sequence is CASSLETRGYTF. The CDR3 region has the DNA TGTGCCAGCAGCTTGGAGACGAGGGGCTACACCTTC. Complete variable domain (other parts from reference TRBV11-1 and TRBJ1-2): EAEVAQSPRYKITEKSQAVAFWCDPISGHATLYWYRQILGQGPELLVQFQDESVVDDSQLPKDRFSAERLKGVDSTLKIQPAELGDSAMYLCASSLETRGYTFGSGTRLTVV.

The rearrangement links TRBV7-8 to TRBJ2-7, with 8 positions matching TRBD1. Germline V gene data show CDR1 as SGHVS and CDR2 as FQNEAQ. J was trimmed by 4 bases and V by 6 bases; bases with no gene match: 8. This CDR3 has 14 residues. CDR3 loop: CASRARDRYYEQYF. The CDR3 DNA reads TGTGCCAGCAGAGCCCGGGACAGGTATTACGAGCAGTACTTC.

V gene TRBV15 combines with J gene TRBJ2-5; a possible D gene is TRBD1 (6 bases). Trimming removed 3 bases at V and 1 base at J, with 24 bases between. Germline CDR1 is LNHNV and CDR2 is YYDKDF (reference sequence). There are 19 residues in the CDR3. The CDR3 protein is CATSRAGTRAHQAQETQYF. The CDR3 DNA reads TGTGCCACCAGCAGGGCCGGGACACGAGCGCACCAAGCCCAAGAGACCCAGTACTTC. Filled out from reference TRBV15 and TRBJ2-5, the complete variable domain reads DAMVIQNPRYQVTQFGKPVTLSCSQTLNHNVMYWYQQKSSQAPKLLFHYYDKDFNNEADTPDNFQSRRPNTSFCFLDIRSPGLGDTAMYLCATSRAGTRAHQAQETQYFGPGTRLLVL.

The chain is built from TRBV6-6 and TRBJ1-5; 8 nucleotides match TRBD1. The CDR3 has 14 amino acids. The junction had 5 bases not matched to a gene; V was cut back by 6 bases and J by 4 bases. Germline lookup yields CDR1 MNHNY and CDR2 SVGAGI (reference sequence). The CDR3 here is CASRSGGANQPQHF. The CDR3, as DNA: TGTGCCAGCAGATCAGGGGGCGCGAATCAGCCCCAGCATTTT.

The genes are TRBV9 and TRBJ2-2; D remains unclear. Germline V gene sequence: CDR1 SGDLS, CDR2 YYNGEE. With 0 bases removed from V and 7 bases from J, the gap between germline ends came to 10 bases. The CDR3 runs 14 residues. The CDR3 nucleotides read TGTGCCAGCAGCGTAGAGATTCTAGACGGGGAGCTGTTTTTT. As protein: CASSVEILDGELFF.

The J gene is TRBJ2-7, the V gene TRBV4-3; TRBD1 matches at 10 bases. Looked up from germline, CDR1 is LGHNA and CDR2 is YSLEER. V shed 5 bases, J shed 6 bases, and the junction held 7 bases outside the gene matches. There are 14 residues in the CDR3. CDR3 DNA sequence: TGCGCCAGCAGCGCAAGGACAGGGGGTCGCGAGCAGTACTTC. Amino acids: CASSARTGGREQYF.

The V call is TRBV5-4, the J call TRBJ2-7; a weak D match, TRBD1 (6 bases). V was trimmed by 3 bases and J by 4 bases, leaving 17 bases between them. CDR3 size: 15 residues. Per the germline V gene, CDR1 is SGHNT and CDR2 is YYREEE (reference sequence). CDR3 in amino acids: CASSSPRDTGYEQYF. The CDR3, as DNA: TGTGCCAGCAGCTCTCCCCGGGACACCGGATACGAGCAGTACTTC. Variable domain in full (rest from reference TRBV5-4 and TRBJ2-7): ETGVTQSPTHLIKTRGQQVTLRCSSQSGHNTVSWYQQALGQGPQFIFQYYREEENGRGNFPPRFSGLQFPNYSSELNVNALELDDSALYLCASSSPRDTGYEQYFGPGTRLTVT.

Written as DNA, the CDR3 is TGCGCCAGCAGCCAAGAGACTAGCGGGGAGAACACCGGGGAGCTGTTTTTT. Protein: CASSQETSGENTGELFF. The V call is TRBV4-3, the J call TRBJ2-2; the match to TRBD2 covers 11 bases. Looked up from germline, CDR1 is LGHNA and CDR2 is YSLEER. The ends lost 0 bases at V and 1 base at J; junction bases unmatched: 1. The CDR3 totals 17 residues.

This clone appeared a few times. CDR3 sequence: CASSLGPGLGVSPLHF. CDR3 nucleotide sequence: TGTGCCAGCAGCTTAGGGCCGGGGTTGGGAGTTTCACCCCTCCACTTT. This chain links TRBV7-9 with TRBJ1-6; D is undetermined. There are 16 residues in the CDR3. The germline V gene has CDR1 SEHNR and CDR2 FQNEAQ (reference sequence). The V end lost 1 base, the J end lost 9 bases, and 16 bases lay between the germline ends.

V usage is TRBV6-6 and J usage is TRBJ1-1; 8 bases fit TRBD1. The trim removed 5 bases at V and 11 bases at J, leaving 1 base unmatched. This CDR3 contains 10 residues. From germline, CDR1 is MNHNY and CDR2 SVGAGI (reference sequence). This CDR3 is CASSDRGAFF. The CDR3 DNA reads as TGTGCCAGCAGTGACAGGGGCGCTTTCTTT.